The entry below gives a single T cell receptor (beta chain) sequence along with its context. As yet, its antigen is unknown. V shed 3 bases and J shed 2 bases, with 10 bases lying between them. Looked up from germline, CDR1 is SQVTM and CDR2 is ANQGSEA. The CDR3 has 13 residues. The record originates from a study of neurological immune-mediated disorders. Noted time point: longitudinal time-point 3. It was from 2 million PBMCs stored at -80 C that the unsorted libraries were obtained. Notes on the study in general: The absence of shared CDR3 amino acid sequences among expanded clones across subjects suggests private repertoires in all groups.

TCRdb reprocessed the 5' RACE reads via MiXCR and lists one record per CDR3 protein. The sample comprises more than 50,000 distinct CDR3 sequences, approximately 8.4% of which are singletons, and 1.9% rests with the top ten. The sequenced sample was PBMCs. The clonotype was recovered from a woman aged 40 to 49 in good health. The chain links TRBV29-1 to TRBJ2-5; D may be TRBD1 (5 bases). CDR3 residues: CSVEQGRQETQYF. CDR3 coding DNA: TGCAGCGTTGAGCAGGGCAGGCAAGAGACCCAGTACTTC.